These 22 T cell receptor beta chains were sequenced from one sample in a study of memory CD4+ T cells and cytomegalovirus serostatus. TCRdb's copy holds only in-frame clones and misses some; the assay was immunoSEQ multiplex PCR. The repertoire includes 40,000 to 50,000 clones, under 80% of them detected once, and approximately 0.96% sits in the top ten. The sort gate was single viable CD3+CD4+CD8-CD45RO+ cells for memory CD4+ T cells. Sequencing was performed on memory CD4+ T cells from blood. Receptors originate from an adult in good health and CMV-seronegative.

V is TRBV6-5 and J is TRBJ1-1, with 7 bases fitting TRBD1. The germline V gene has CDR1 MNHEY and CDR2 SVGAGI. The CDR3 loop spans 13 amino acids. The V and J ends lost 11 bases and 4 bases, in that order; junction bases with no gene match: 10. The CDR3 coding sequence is TGTGCCGTGCAGGGGGAGGGGGGCACTGAAGCTTTCTTT. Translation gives CAVQGEGGTEAFF.

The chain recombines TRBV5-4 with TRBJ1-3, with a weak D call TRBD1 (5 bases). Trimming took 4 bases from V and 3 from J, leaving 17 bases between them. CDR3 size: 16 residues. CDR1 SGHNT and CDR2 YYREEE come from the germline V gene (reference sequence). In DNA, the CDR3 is TGTGCCAGCAGCGTCAGCCAGGGCTATGGTGGAAACACCATATATTTT. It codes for CASSVSQGYGGNTIYF.

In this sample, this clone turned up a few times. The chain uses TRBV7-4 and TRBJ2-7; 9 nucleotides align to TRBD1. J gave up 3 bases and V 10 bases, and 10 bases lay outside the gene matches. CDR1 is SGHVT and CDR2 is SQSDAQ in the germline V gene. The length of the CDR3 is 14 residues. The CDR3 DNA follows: TGTGCCATCCCAGAATGGACAGGGGACTACGAGCAGTACTTC. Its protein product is CAIPEWTGDYEQYF.

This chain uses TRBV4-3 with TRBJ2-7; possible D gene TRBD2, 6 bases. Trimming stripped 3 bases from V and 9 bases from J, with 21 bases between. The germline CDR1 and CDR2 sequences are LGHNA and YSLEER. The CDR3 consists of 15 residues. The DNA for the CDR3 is TGCGCCAGCAGCCACGGAGGGGACGGAGGTTTTCGGCAGTACTTC. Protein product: CASSHGGDGGFRQYF.

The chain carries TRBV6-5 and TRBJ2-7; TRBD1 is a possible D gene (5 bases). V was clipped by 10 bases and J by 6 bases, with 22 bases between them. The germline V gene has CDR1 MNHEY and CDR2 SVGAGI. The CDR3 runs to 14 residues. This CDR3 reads CATLGRGPFGEQYF. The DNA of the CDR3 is TGTGCCACGCTGGGTAGGGGTCCTTTTGGCGAGCAGTACTTC.

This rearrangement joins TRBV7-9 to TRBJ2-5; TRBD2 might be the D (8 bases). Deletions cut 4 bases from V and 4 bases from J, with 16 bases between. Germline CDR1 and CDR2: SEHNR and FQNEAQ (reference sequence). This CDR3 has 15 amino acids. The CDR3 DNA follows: TGTGCCAGCAGCTCCCGGGAGGGGGCTCCAGAGACCCAGTACTTC. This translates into CASSSREGAPETQYF.

CDR3 in amino acids: CASRQGGSYEQYF. CDR3 sequence (DNA): TGTGCCAGCAGACAAGGGGGATCCTACGAGCAGTACTTC. V usage is TRBV28 and J usage is TRBJ2-7, with D tentatively TRBD1 (6 bases). This CDR3 is 13 amino acids long. Looked up from germline, CDR1 is MDHEN and CDR2 is SYDVKM. Trimming took off 6 bases at V and 1 base at J, with 10 bases between the two ends.

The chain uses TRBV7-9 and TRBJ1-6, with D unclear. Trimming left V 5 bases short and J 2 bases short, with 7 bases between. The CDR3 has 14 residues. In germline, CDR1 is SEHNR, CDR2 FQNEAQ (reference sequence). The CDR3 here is CASSPGAYNSPLHF. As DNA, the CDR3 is TGTGCCAGCAGCCCCGGGGCCTATAATTCACCCCTCCACTTT.

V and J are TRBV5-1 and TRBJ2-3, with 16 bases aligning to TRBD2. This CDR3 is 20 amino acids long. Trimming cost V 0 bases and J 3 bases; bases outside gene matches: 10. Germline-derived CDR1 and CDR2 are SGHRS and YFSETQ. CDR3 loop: CASSLALGTSGGAGTDTQYF. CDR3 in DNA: TGCGCCAGCAGCTTGGCCCTCGGGACTAGCGGGGGGGCGGGAACAGATACGCAGTATTTT.

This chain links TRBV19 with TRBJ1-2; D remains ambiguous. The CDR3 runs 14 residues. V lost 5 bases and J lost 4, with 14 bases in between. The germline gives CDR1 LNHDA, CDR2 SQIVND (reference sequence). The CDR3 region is CASSVAGNLYGYTF. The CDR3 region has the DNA TGTGCCAGTAGTGTCGCCGGGAATCTCTATGGCTACACCTTC.

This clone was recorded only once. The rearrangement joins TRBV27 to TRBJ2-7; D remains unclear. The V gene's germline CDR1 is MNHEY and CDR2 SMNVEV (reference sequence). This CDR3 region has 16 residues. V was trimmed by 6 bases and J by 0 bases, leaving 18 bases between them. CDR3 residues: CASRPYEAASSYEQYF. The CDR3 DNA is TGTGCCAGCAGGCCCTATGAAGCCGCAAGCTCCTACGAGCAGTACTTC.

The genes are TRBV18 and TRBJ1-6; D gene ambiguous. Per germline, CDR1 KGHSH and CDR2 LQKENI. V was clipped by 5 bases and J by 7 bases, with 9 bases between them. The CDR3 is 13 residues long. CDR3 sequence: CASSVGPNSPLHF. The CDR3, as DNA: TGTGCCAGCTCAGTAGGACCCAATTCACCCCTCCACTTT. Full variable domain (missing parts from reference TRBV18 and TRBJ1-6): NAGVMQNPRHLVRRRGQEARLRCSPMKGHSHVYWYRQLPEEGLKFMVYLQKENIIDESGMPKERFSAEFPKEGPSILRIQQVVRGDSAAYFCASSVGPNSPLHFGNGTRLTVT.

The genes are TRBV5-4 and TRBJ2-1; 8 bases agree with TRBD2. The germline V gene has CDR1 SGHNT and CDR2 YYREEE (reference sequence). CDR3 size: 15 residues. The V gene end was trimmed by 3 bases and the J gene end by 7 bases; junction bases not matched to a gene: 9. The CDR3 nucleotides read TGTGCCAGCAGCTCAAAGGGGCGGGGGGATAATGAGCAGTTCTTC. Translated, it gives CASSSKGRGDNEQFF.

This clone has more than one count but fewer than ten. The CDR3 DNA reads as TGTGCCAGCAGCAGTAAAGGACTAGCGGGGGTAGATACGCAGTATTTT. Translating it yields CASSSKGLAGVDTQYF. The rearrangement uses TRBV7-3 and TRBJ2-3; TRBD2 aligns across 13 bases. Germline V gene sequence: CDR1 SGHTA, CDR2 FQGTGA. The CDR3 is made up of 16 amino acids. With V trimmed by 5 bases and J by 5 bases, 7 bases remained unmatched.

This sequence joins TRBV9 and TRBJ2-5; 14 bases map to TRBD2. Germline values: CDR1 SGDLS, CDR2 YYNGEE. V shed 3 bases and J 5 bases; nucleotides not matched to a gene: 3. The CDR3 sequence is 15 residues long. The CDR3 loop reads CASSGLAGGLETQYF. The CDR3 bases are TGTGCCAGCAGCGGACTAGCGGGGGGGCTTGAGACCCAGTACTTC.

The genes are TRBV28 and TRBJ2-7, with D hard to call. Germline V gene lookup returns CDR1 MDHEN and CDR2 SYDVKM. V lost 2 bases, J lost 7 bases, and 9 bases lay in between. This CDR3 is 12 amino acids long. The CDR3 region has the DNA TGTGCCAGCAGTTTAAGGGTCGGTGAGCAGTACTTC. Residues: CASSLRVGEQYF.

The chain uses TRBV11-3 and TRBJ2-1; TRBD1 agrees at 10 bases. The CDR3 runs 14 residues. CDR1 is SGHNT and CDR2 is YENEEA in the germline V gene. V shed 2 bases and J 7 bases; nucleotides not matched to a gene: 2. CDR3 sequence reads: CASSLRTGGNEQFF. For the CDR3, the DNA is TGTGCCAGCAGCTTACGGACAGGGGGGAATGAGCAGTTCTTC. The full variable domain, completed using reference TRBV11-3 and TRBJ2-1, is EAGVVQSPRYKIIEKKQPVAFWCNPISGHNTLYWYLQNLGQGPELLIRYENEEAVDDSQLPKDRFSAERLKGVDSTLKIQPAELGDSAVYLCASSLRTGGNEQFFGPGTRLTVL.

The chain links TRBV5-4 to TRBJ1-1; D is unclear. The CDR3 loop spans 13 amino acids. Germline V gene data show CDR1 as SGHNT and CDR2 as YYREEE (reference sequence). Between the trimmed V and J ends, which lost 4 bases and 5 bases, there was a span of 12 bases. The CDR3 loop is CASSLTLGTEAFF. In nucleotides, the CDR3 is TGTGCCAGCAGCCTTACGCTGGGGACTGAAGCTTTCTTT.

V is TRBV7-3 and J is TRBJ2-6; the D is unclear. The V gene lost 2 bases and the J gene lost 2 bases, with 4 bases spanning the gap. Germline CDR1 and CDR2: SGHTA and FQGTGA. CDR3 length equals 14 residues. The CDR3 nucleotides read TGTGCCAGCAGCTTACTTGCTGGGGCCAACGTCCTGACTTTC. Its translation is CASSLLAGANVLTF.

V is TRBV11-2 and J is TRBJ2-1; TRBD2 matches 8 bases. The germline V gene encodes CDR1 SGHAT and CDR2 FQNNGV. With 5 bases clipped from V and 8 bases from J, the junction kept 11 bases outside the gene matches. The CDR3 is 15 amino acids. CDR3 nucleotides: TGTGCCAGCAGCAGAACCGGGACTAGTTTTCATGAGCAGTTCTTC. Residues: CASSRTGTSFHEQFF. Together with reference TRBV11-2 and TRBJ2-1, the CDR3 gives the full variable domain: EAGVAQSPRYKIIEKRQSVAFWCNPISGHATLYWYQQILGQGPKLLIQFQNNGVVDDSQLPKDRFSAERLKGVDSTLKIQPAKLEDSAVYLCASSRTGTSFHEQFFGPGTRLTVL.

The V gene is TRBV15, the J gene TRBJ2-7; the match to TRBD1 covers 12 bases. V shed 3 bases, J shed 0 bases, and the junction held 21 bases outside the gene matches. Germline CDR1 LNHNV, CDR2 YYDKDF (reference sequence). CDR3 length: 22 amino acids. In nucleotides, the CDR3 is TGTGCCACCAGCAGGAGGGGCGGGACAGGGGGCTTAGGGTCGCGAAACTCCTACGAGCAGTACTTC. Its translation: CATSRRGGTGGLGSRNSYEQYF.

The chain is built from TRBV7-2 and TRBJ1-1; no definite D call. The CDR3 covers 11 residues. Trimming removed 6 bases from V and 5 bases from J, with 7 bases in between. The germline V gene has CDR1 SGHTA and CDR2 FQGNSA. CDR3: CASRYITEAFF. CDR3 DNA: TGTGCCAGCAGATACATTACTGAAGCTTTCTTT. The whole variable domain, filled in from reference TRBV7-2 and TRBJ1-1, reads GAGVSQSPSNKVTEKGKDVELRCDPISGHTALYWYRQSLGQGLEFLIYFQGNSAPDKSGLPSDRFSAERTGGSVSTLTIQRTQQEDSAVYLCASRYITEAFFGQGTRLTVV.